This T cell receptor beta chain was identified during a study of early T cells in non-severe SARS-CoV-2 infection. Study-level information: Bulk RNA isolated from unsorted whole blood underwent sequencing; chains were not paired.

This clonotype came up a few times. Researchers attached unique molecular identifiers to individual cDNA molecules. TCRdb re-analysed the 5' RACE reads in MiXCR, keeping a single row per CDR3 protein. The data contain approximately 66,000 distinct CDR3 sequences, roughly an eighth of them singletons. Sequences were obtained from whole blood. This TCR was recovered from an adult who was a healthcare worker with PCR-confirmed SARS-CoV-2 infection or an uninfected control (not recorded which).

CDR3 loop: CSVAQGIHEQYF. DNA for the CDR3: TGCAGCGTGGCCCAGGGGATACACGAGCAGTACTTC. This chain uses TRBV29-1 with TRBJ2-7; D may be TRBD1 (6 bases). The CDR3 sequence is 12 residues long. Germline V gene sequence: CDR1 SQVTM, CDR2 ANQGSEA. Trimming removed 6 bases at V and 5 bases at J, with 14 bases between.